Listed here are 5 T cell receptor beta chains from one sample, sequenced in a study of T cells in Graves' hyperthyroidism and ophthalmopathy. RNA transcripts were the template for amplifying TCR beta CDR3 regions. With the HTBI primer set, the TCR CDR3 went through a first round of RT-PCR. TCRdb re-analysed the multiplex PCR reads in MiXCR, keeping a single row per CDR3 protein. The table includes roughly 570,000 distinct CDR3 sequences, around 14% detected once. What was sequenced was blood. The receptor source for this set is a woman aged 25 to 39 with Graves' hyperthyroidism.

This clonotype was seen ten or more times. The chain employs TRBV7-2 and TRBJ2-1; 14 bases fit TRBD2. Germline loops: CDR1 SGHTA, CDR2 FQGNSA. Trimming at V came to 8 bases and at J to 4 bases, leaving 1 base not matched to a gene. The CDR3 extends over 14 amino acids. The CDR3: CASGTSGSYNEQFF. The CDR3 DNA follows: TGTGCCAGCGGGACTAGCGGGAGTTACAATGAGCAGTTCTTC.

There are many counts of this clonotype. The chain employs TRBV12-5 and TRBJ1-5; no firm D call. CDR3 length: 14 amino acids. Between the trimmed V and J ends, which lost 3 bases and 0 bases, there was a span of 6 bases. Germline V gives CDR1 LGHNT, CDR2 FRNRAP. The CDR3 nucleotides read TGTGCTAGTGGTTTAGGCGTTAGCAATCAGCCCCAGCATTTT. This encodes CASGLGVSNQPQHF. The full variable domain, in which reference TRBV12-5 and TRBJ1-5 provide the parts outside the CDR3, is DARVTQTPRHKVTEMGQEVTMRCQPILGHNTVFWYRQTMMQGLELLAYFRNRAPLDDSGMPKDRFSAEMPDATLATLKIQPSEPRDSAVYFCASGLGVSNQPQHFGDGTRLSIL.

This clonotype was found many times. This chain uses TRBV30 with TRBJ2-5; D assignment may be TRBD1 or TRBD2 (5 bases each). V gave up 1 base and J gave up 10 bases, with 10 bases separating them. Per germline, CDR1 GTSNPN and CDR2 SVGIG (reference sequence). The CDR3 totals 11 residues. CDR3 DNA sequence: TGTGCCTGGAGTGCGAGGGGTGTCCAGTACTTC. Translating it yields CAWSARGVQYF.

In this sample, this clonotype turned up many times. Germline and junction disagree at one end, which may indicate a read error. The chain combines TRBV18 with TRBJ2-3; 7 bases are a match to TRBD2. Germline lookup yields CDR1 KGHSH and CDR2 LQKENI. The CDR3 sequence is 14 residues long. CDR3 nucleotides: TGCGCCAGCAGCCCGCCCGGGGGGACAGATACGCAGTATTTT. It encodes CASSPPGGTDTQYF.

This clonotype was observed at least ten times. The genes are TRBV7-9 and TRBJ2-3; D possibly matches TRBD1 or TRBD2 (6 bases each). Germline CDR1 is SEHNR and CDR2 is FQNEAQ (reference sequence). V gave up 2 bases and J gave up 2 bases, with 11 bases separating them. The CDR3 extends over 15 amino acids. The DNA for the CDR3 is TGTGCCAGCAGCTTATGGAGGGACAACACAGATACGCAGTATTTT. It translates to CASSLWRDNTDTQYF.